The text below deals with one TCR beta chain. Its antigen is currently unknown. CDR3 length: 15 residues. The V gene's germline CDR1 is MNHNS and CDR2 SASEGT. This sample stems from a study of cytomegalovirus exposure and HLA in healthy donors. Study findings and constraints: Among TCR beta chains, those listed as cytomegalovirus-associated numbered some 160. A later analysis found most CMV-associated TCR beta chains apparently HLA-restricted. Analyses of presence/absence relied on an assumption of roughly uniform sequencing depth across donors. Productive status was seen about 87% or about 30% of the time for most TCR beta V segments in an earlier analysis.

60 Vbeta and 13 Jbeta primers were used in PCR. Libraries were prepared by immunoSEQ multiplex PCR; TCRdb keeps only in-frame clonotypes and omits some of them. This table holds about 130,000 clones, around nine tenths found once. V usage is TRBV6-1 and J usage is TRBJ2-5; D remains ambiguous. The end of the DNA is better explained by TRBJ2-7, so the J call may be wrong. The receptor's source is a woman aged 25 to 39 in good health and CMV-seronegative. Material for sequencing was PBMCs. The CDR3 is CASSEAGSLTYEQYF. The CDR3 bases are TGTGCCAGCAGTGAAGCGGGCAGCTTAACCTACGAGCAGTACTTC.